This T cell receptor beta chain was sequenced during a study of T cell responses to AZD1222 COVID-19 vaccine. Profiled with immunoSEQ multiplex PCR; TCRdb holds only in-frame clones, not every one. The repertoire holds about 130,000 clones, with under 90% as singletons. The CDR3 extends over 12 amino acids. With 0 bases clipped from V and 9 bases from J, the junction kept 2 bases outside the gene matches. Germline assignment: CDR1 SGDLS and CDR2 YYNGEE. General study findings and limits: Regions 160-218 and 743-854 held dominance among vaccine-associated CD4 TCRs, which spanned spike. The repertoires were collected only after the peak T cell response. Clonal diversity was possibly underestimated; the donors were predominantly white British and more often female.

This clone showed up just once. Its target is unknown. This chain joins TRBV9 and TRBJ1-1, with TRBD1 matching over 7 bases. The sequenced sample was peripheral blood, obtained on day 0 of AZD1222 vaccination. The receptor was isolated from an adult in good health. CDR3 in amino acids: CASSVGDSQAFF. The CDR3 region has the DNA TGTGCCAGCAGCGTAGGGGACAGCCAAGCTTTCTTT.